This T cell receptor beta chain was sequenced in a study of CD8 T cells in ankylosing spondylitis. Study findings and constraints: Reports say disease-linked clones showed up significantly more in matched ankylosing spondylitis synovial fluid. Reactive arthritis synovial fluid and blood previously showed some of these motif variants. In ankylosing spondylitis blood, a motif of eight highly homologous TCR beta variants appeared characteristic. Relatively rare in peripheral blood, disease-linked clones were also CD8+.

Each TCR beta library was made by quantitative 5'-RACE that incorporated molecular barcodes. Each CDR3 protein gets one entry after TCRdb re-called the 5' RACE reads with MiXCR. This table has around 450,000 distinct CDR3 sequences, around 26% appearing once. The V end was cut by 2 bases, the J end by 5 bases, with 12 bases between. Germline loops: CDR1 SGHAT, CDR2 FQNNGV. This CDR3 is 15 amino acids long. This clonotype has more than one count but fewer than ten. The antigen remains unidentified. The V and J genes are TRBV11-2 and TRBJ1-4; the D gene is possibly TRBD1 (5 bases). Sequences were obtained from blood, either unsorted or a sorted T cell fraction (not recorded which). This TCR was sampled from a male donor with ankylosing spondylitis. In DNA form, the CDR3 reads TGTGCCAGCAGCTTAAGAGGGGTCGTCAATGAAAAACTGTTTTTT. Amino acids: CASSLRGVVNEKLFF. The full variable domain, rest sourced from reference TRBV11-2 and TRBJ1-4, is EAGVAQSPRYKIIEKRQSVAFWCNPISGHATLYWYQQILGQGPKLLIQFQNNGVVDDSQLPKDRFSAERLKGVDSTLKIQPAKLEDSAVYLCASSLRGVVNEKLFFGSGTQLSVL.